This record looks at one T cell receptor beta chain sequence and its context. What it binds is unknown. The data were obtained in a study of human T cells and chemical hapten exposure. For the study at large: All patients underwent weekly scalp dosing with diphenylcyclopropenone for the full roughly 24-week study. The study patch tested 0.01% DPC on the upper back and read results at 6 days.

The sample's time point: pre-sensitization, week 0. The treatment denotes: therapeutic diphenylcyclopropenone sensitization with weekly scalp DPC. Unfractionated whole blood was the source of the extracted total RNA. From the RACE reads, TCRdb called clonotypes with MiXCR, one entry per CDR3 protein. This table holds fewer than 300,000 distinct CDR3 sequences, approximately 7.5% found once. V gave up 5 bases and J gave up 0 bases, with 13 bases separating them. The CDR3 is 16 residues long. The germline V gene encodes CDR1 MNHEY and CDR2 SVGAGI. General study results and limits: High-frequency TCRs, those above 1 in 1000, stayed the same after DPC sensitization.

The TCR was taken from a man between 18 and 35 years old with alopecia areata. Some clones in this sample may be carry-over from other donors' samples. This specimen was whole blood, taken in connection with sensitization to the hapten diphenylcyclopropenone (DPC). The V call is TRBV6-5, the J call TRBJ1-4, with D unresolved. Here the CDR3 reads CASSLGRTATNEKLFF. As DNA, the CDR3 is TGTGCCAGCAGTCTTGGGCGGACGGCAACTAATGAAAAACTGTTTTTT.